The 16 T cell receptor beta chains in this list originate from one sample, sequenced in a study of Graves' ophthalmopathy and Graves' hyperthyroidism. Investigators amplified TCR beta CDR3 regions from RNA transcripts. Amplification began with first-round RT-PCR using HTBI primers, then second-round multiplex PCR was performed. TCRdb reanalysed the multiplex PCR reads using MiXCR and keeps one entry per CDR3 protein. Counted here are a few hundred thousand distinct CDR3 sequences, 39% occurring once; the ten biggest clones make up roughly 4%. What was sequenced was peripheral blood or thyroid tissue (not recorded which). Receptors originate from an adult man with Graves' hyperthyroidism.

J is TRBJ2-3 and V is TRBV29-1; the match to TRBD1 covers 7 bases. The junction had 12 bases not matched to a gene; V was cut back by 4 bases and J by 5 bases. The germline V gene has CDR1 SQVTM and CDR2 ANQGSEA. The CDR3 extends over 15 amino acids. CDR3 protein: CSVGDEGATKDTQYF. CDR3 DNA sequence: TGCAGCGTTGGGGATGAGGGGGCGACGAAAGATACGCAGTATTTT.

This clonotype was seen a handful of times. The chain is built from TRBV4-1 and TRBJ2-5; no definite D call. The CDR3 length is 14 residues. The V and J ends lost 0 bases and 5 bases respectively, with 10 bases between them. CDR1 and CDR2 from the germline V gene are MGHRA and YSYEKL. The CDR3 region is CASSQDPLGETQYF. CDR3 nucleotide sequence: TGCGCCAGCAGCCAAGACCCCCTGGGGGAGACCCAGTACTTC.

There are many counts of this clonotype. This chain uses TRBV7-8 with TRBJ2-7; D remains unclear. The germline V gene encodes CDR1 SGHVS and CDR2 FQNEAQ. The CDR3 length is 12 residues. The V end lost 1 base, the J end lost 4 bases, and 5 bases lay between the germline ends. For the CDR3, the DNA is TGTGCCAGCAGCTTAGTTGAATACGAGCAGTACTTC. Residues: CASSLVEYEQYF.

The chain is built from TRBV7-4 and TRBJ1-3, with D perhaps matching TRBD1 (5 bases). The CDR3 length is 13 residues. V was pared by 3 bases and J by 8 bases, with 11 bases between. Looked up from germline, CDR1 is SGHVT and CDR2 is SQSDAQ. The CDR3 region has the DNA TGTGCCAGCAGCTTTGAGGGGAAAGACACCATATATTTT. It is translated as CASSFEGKDTIYF.

For this clonotype: This CDR3 is missing its conserved last phenylalanine or tryptophan, likely due to a read error. Because the CDR3's place on the DNA is in doubt, the DNA is left out and the CDR3 is given as listed by TCRdb. CDR3 residues: CAISESEQ. V usage is TRBV10-3 and J usage is TRBJ1-5. Germline loops: CDR1 ENHRY, CDR2 SYGVKD. The CDR3 spans 8 amino acids, including both terminal residues.

This clonotype was counted ten times or more. The chain has TRBV25-1 and TRBJ1-6; TRBD1 matches at 8 bases. The CDR3 is made up of 12 amino acids. J gave up 7 bases and V 9 bases, and 2 bases lay outside the gene matches. Germline V gene data show CDR1 as MGHDK and CDR2 as SYGVNS. CDR3 coding DNA: TGTGCCAGTGGGACAGGAAATTCACCCCTCCACTTT. Translated, it gives CASGTGNSPLHF.

Many counts were recorded for this clonotype. J is TRBJ1-2 and V is TRBV10-2; unclear D gene. The V end lost 4 bases, the J end lost 6 bases, and 15 bases lay between the germline ends. The CDR3 is made up of 14 amino acids. Germline V gene sequence: CDR1 WSHSY, CDR2 SAAADI. DNA for the CDR3: TGCGCCAGCAGTGTGGCGGCGGGGAGAAATGGCTACACCTTC. This encodes CASSVAAGRNGYTF.

On this clonotype: One base away lies a much larger clone, so this may be a sequencing read error. This chain connects TRBV15 to TRBJ1-5; D uncertain. CDR3 length: 12 amino acids. Looked up from germline, CDR1 is LNHNV and CDR2 is YYDKDF (reference sequence). Here the CDR3 DNA reads TGTACCACCAGGAACTCTAATCAGCCCCAGCATTTT. This sequence encodes CTTRNSNQPQHF.

At least ten counts were recorded for this clonotype. This chain uses TRBV29-1 with TRBJ2-7; TRBD2 matches 10 bases. The CDR3 contains 12 residues. Germline V gene sequence: CDR1 SQVTM, CDR2 ANQGSEA. The J segment lost 3 bases and the V segment lost 7 bases, leaving 3 bases of the junction unmatched. In DNA form, the CDR3 reads TGCAGCGCCGGGACTAGCGTCTACGAGCAGTACTTC. Its protein product is CSAGTSVYEQYF.

This clonotype was found many times. The V call is TRBV11-2, the J call TRBJ2-7, with 9 bases matching TRBD2. This CDR3 region has 15 residues. Germline V lookup: CDR1 SGHAT, CDR2 FQNNGV. V lost 3 bases and J lost 5; bases outside the gene matches: 8. The CDR3 region is CASSLTGTSSHEQYF. For the CDR3, the DNA is TGTGCCAGCAGCTTGACCGGGACTAGCAGCCACGAGCAGTACTTC.

This clonotype was detected many times. This sequence joins TRBV6-5 and TRBJ2-7; 7 bases align to TRBD1. CDR3 length: 14 residues. Per the germline V gene, CDR1 is MNHEY and CDR2 is SVGAGI. The V segment lost 0 bases and the J segment 1 base; nucleotides outside the gene matches: 0. This CDR3 reads CASSYSQGSYEQYF. The CDR3 DNA reads TGTGCCAGCAGTTACTCACAGGGGTCCTACGAGCAGTACTTC.

This clonotype came up once. Being one base from a much bigger clone, this may be a read error. The chain uses TRBV7-2 and TRBJ2-2, with a weak D call TRBD2 (6 bases). The CDR3 spans 15 residues. CDR1 is SGHTA and CDR2 is FQGNSA in the germline V gene. CDR3 sequence (DNA): TGTGCCAGCAGTTTTTTAGCGGAGTACACCGGGGAGCTGCTTTTT. Residues: CASSFLAEYTGELLF.

On this clonotype itself: A much larger clone differs by one base, so this may be a read error. In nucleotides, the CDR3 is TGTGCCAGCAGCTTTGAGGCAGGGATCAGCTCTGGAAACACCACATATTTT. Amino acid sequence: CASSFEAGISSGNTTYF. The chain links TRBV7-9 to TRBJ1-3, with TRBD1 as a possible D gene (5 bases). Germline V CDR1 and CDR2: SEHNR, FQNEAQ (reference sequence). The CDR3 extends over 17 amino acids. The full variable domain, its missing parts supplied by reference TRBV7-9 and TRBJ1-3, is DTGVSQNPRHKITKRGQNVTFRCDPISEHNRLYWYRQTLGQGPEFLTYFQNEAQLEKSRLLSDRFSAERPKGSFSTLEIQRTEQGDSAMYLCASSFEAGISSGNTTYFGEGSWLTVV.

In this sample, this clonotype turned up many times. The chain employs TRBV19 and TRBJ2-6, with 7 bases lining up with TRBD1. V trimming: 2 bases; J trimming: 2 bases; junction bases outside the gene matches: 3. The length of the CDR3 is 16 residues. Germline V CDR1 and CDR2: LNHDA, SQIVND (reference sequence). CDR3 loop: CASSIPTGAGANVLTF. The CDR3 DNA follows: TGTGCCAGTAGTATACCAACAGGGGCTGGGGCCAACGTCCTGACTTTC.

V usage is TRBV20-1 and J usage is TRBJ2-7, with 9 bases lining up with TRBD1. V lost 4 bases and J lost 6; bases outside the gene matches: 10. The CDR3 is 14 residues long. The V gene's germline CDR1 is DFQATT and CDR2 SNEGSKA (reference sequence). The CDR3 region is CSATPGQGGFEQYF. The CDR3 DNA reads TGCAGTGCTACCCCGGGACAGGGTGGGTTCGAGCAGTACTTC.

The chain uses TRBV19 and TRBJ2-5; 12 nucleotides match TRBD2. Trimming removed 9 bases from V and 4 bases from J; junction bases left unmatched: 3. The CDR3 runs 13 residues. CDR1 is LNHDA, CDR2 SQIVND, per germline (reference sequence). The CDR3 sequence is CASLTSGRETQYF. In DNA, the CDR3 is TGTGCCAGCCTGACTAGCGGGAGAGAGACCCAGTACTTC.